The rows below give T cell receptor beta chains drawn from one sample of a study of glioma-infiltrating T cells after dendritic cell vaccination. TCRdb keeps only in-frame clones here, not all; method: immunoSEQ multiplex PCR. The table includes some 73,000 clones, roughly 80% detected once. This specimen was blood, taken before dendritic cell vaccination. The receptors come from a human donor with glioblastoma. Each CDR3 is given with its conserved first and last residue. A D gene is named only where the DNA matches it firmly. Clone size is stated in some rows and not others, as once, few, many or a class when expanded.

CDR3 DNA	CDR3 protein	clone size	V gene	J gene	D gene
TGTGCCAGCACTATAACAGGGGGCTATCAGCCCCAGCATTTT	CASTITGGYQPQHF	.	TRBV6-1	TRBJ1-5	TRBD1
TGCGCCAGCAGCTTGACGCAGGGATCCTACGAGCAGTACTTC	CASSLTQGSYEQYF	.	TRBV5-1	TRBJ2-7	.
TGTGCCAGTAGTATAGAAAAAGCCTCCTACGAGCAGTACTTC	CASSIEKASYEQYF	.	TRBV19	TRBJ2-7	.
TGCGCCAGCAGCTTGGATGGTCTATCTAGAGAGGGGACCCAGTACTTC	CASSLDGLSREGTQYF	.	TRBV5-1	TRBJ2-5	.
TGCGCCAGCAGCTTGGTACTAGCGGGAGGAGGAGATACGCAGTATTTT	CASSLVLAGGGDTQYF	few	TRBV5-1	TRBJ2-3	TRBD2
TGTGCCAGCAGCTTAGACGGAGGACAGGTCCCTGAAGCTTTCTTT	CASSLDGGQVPEAFF	.	TRBV13	TRBJ1-1	TRBD1
TGTGCCAGCAGCGTTCATACAGGGGTCTACGAGCAGTACTTC	CASSVHTGVYEQYF	.	TRBV9	TRBJ2-7	TRBD1
TGCAGCGTTGGTCAGGGCAGTGGGGCCAACGTCCTGACTTTC	CSVGQGSGANVLTF	.	TRBV29-1	TRBJ2-6	.
TGTGCCAGCAGATATCGGGGACTTCTATATGGCTACACCTTC	CASRYRGLLYGYTF	.	TRBV2	TRBJ1-2	.
TGTGCCAGCAGTTACGATAGGGCGGGTAGTTTGGGTACGCAGTATTTT	CASSYDRAGSLGTQYF	.	TRBV6-6	TRBJ2-3	.
TGTGCCAGCAGCCAACGAATCGGACAGCCGAATTCACCCCTCCACTTT	CASSQRIGQPNSPLHF	.	TRBV5-4	TRBJ1-6	.
TGTGCCAGCAGCTTCACAGCCTCCTACGAGCAGTACTTC	CASSFTASYEQYF	.	TRBV7-8	TRBJ2-7	.
TGTGCCAGATTAAGAGCAACTAATGAAAAACTGTTTTTT	CARLRATNEKLFF	.	TRBV7-2	TRBJ1-4	.
TGTGCCAGCAGCTTAGTAGGGAGGACTGAAGCTTTCTTT	CASSLVGRTEAFF	.	TRBV11-2	TRBJ1-1	.
TGTGCCAGCAGCCAGCGGACAGGGGTGCGGGAGCAGTACTTC	CASSQRTGVREQYF	.	TRBV13	TRBJ2-7	TRBD1
TGTGCCAGCAGGGGACTAACAACTAATGAAAAACTGTTTTTT	CASRGLTTNEKLFF	.	TRBV6-5	TRBJ1-4	.
TGTGCCACCATACAAGGGGAAGCGAACACCGGGGAGCTGTTTTTT	CATIQGEANTGELFF	.	TRBV2	TRBJ2-2	.
TGTGCCAGTAGTAATCACGGAAAAGGGGACACTGAAGCTTTCTTT	CASSNHGKGDTEAFF	.	TRBV19	TRBJ1-1	.
TGTGCCAGCAGCGTAAATTTTTGGAGTGAGCAGTTCTTC	CASSVNFWSEQFF	.	TRBV9	TRBJ2-1	.
TGTGCCAGCAGTGAAGGGGTGGAAGGAGGAGGAAACATTCAGTACTTC	CASSEGVEGGGNIQYF	.	TRBV2	TRBJ2-4	.
TGTGCCAGCACCTTATCCAATGAGCAGTTCTTC	CASTLSNEQFF	.	TRBV2	TRBJ2-1	.
TGTGCCATCAGTGATCGCCGGGGGGTTAGCAATCAGCCCCAGCATTTT	CAISDRRGVSNQPQHF	.	TRBV10-3	TRBJ1-5	.
TGTGCCAGCAGTGAACCCTACAGGGAAACGCAGTATTTT	CASSEPYRETQYF	.	TRBV6-1	TRBJ2-3	.
TGTGCCAGCAGCTTAGGCGGGGTTAGGCGGGCCACAGATACGCAGTATTTT	CASSLGGVRRATDTQYF	.	TRBV13	TRBJ2-3	.
TGTGCCAGCTCCCTTGAAGGGGTAGCCGCCTATGGCTACACCTTC	CASSLEGVAAYGYTF	.	TRBV18	TRBJ1-2	.
TGCGCCAGCAGCTTGGAAAGTGTGCCAGCGAGCTCCTACGAGCAGTACTTC	CASSLESVPASSYEQYF	.	TRBV5-1	TRBJ2-7	.
TGTGCCAGCAGCTTAGTTTCCAGGGGCAATCAGCCCCAGCATTTT	CASSLVSRGNQPQHF	.	TRBV7-8	TRBJ1-5	.
TGTGCCAGCAGTGAGGGGGCGCTTGGGGGATTTCAGCCCCAGCATTTT	CASSEGALGGFQPQHF	.	TRBV6-1	TRBJ1-5	.
TGTGCCAGCAGTTACATGGCAGGGGATGGCTACACCTTC	CASSYMAGDGYTF	.	TRBV6-6	TRBJ1-2	.
TGTGCCAGCAGCGCGACAGTGAACACTGAAGCTTTCTTT	CASSATVNTEAFF	once	TRBV9	TRBJ1-1	.
TGCGCCAGCAGCTCAAGACAGAGTCTCTACGAGCAGTACTTC	CASSSRQSLYEQYF	medium-sized	TRBV5-1	TRBJ2-7	.
TGTGCCAGTAGCAAAGTCGGGGATGGCTATGGCTACACCTTC	CASSKVGDGYGYTF	.	TRBV19	TRBJ1-2	.
TGTGCCAGCAGCGCTAGACCTCTATCCGCCGAGACCCAGTACTTC	CASSARPLSAETQYF	.	TRBV2	TRBJ2-5	.
TGTGCCAGCAGCTTCCTTATGACAGGGAACACTGAAGCTTTCTTT	CASSFLMTGNTEAFF	few	TRBV9	TRBJ1-1	.
TGTGCCAGCAGTCATCCCGGTGGGGCCCAAGAGACCCAGTACTTC	CASSHPGGAQETQYF	.	TRBV6-6	TRBJ2-5	.
TGTGCCTGGGTTGGGGGGGGGCCCAAAGAGGGAGAGACCCAGTACTTC	CAWVGGGPKEGETQYF	.	TRBV30	TRBJ2-5	.
TGTGCCAGTAGTATAGTAGGGACAGGAGGCTATGGCTACACCTTC	CASSIVGTGGYGYTF	once	TRBV19	TRBJ1-2	TRBD1
TGTGCCAGCAGCTTTCACCTAGCGGGAGGAGCCGGGGAGCTGTTTTTT	CASSFHLAGGAGELFF	.	TRBV5-4	TRBJ2-2	TRBD2
TGCAGCTCGGGGACTTTCCCGGATACGCAGTATTTT	CSSGTFPDTQYF	.	TRBV29-1	TRBJ2-3	.
TGTGCCAGCAGTTTAACCGGACAGGGTAATGAAAAACTGTTTTTT	CASSLTGQGNEKLFF	few	TRBV28	TRBJ1-4	TRBD1
TGTGCCAGCAGCGTAGGGACTAGCGGTTTACCCACAGATACGCAGTATTTT	CASSVGTSGLPTDTQYF	.	TRBV9	TRBJ2-3	TRBD2
TGTGCCAGTAGTATATCCTGGACAGGGAGCGGGGAGACCCAGTACTTC	CASSISWTGSGETQYF	.	TRBV19	TRBJ2-5	TRBD1
TGCGCCAGCAGCCAAACCAACGGACAGGGCGTCGTGGATACGCAGTATTTT	CASSQTNGQGVVDTQYF	.	TRBV5-1	TRBJ2-3	TRBD1
TGCGCCAGCAGCCAAGATAGGGACAGTTGGAACACCGGGGAGCTGTTTTTT	CASSQDRDSWNTGELFF	.	TRBV4-1	TRBJ2-2	TRBD1
TGTGCCAGCAGGAAGGGAGGTTCCGGGGCCAACGTCCTGACTTTC	CASRKGGSGANVLTF	.	TRBV27	TRBJ2-6	.
TGTGCCAGTAGTATAGAATGGGGCAGGGGTGTTAATGGCTACACCTTC	CASSIEWGRGVNGYTF	few	TRBV19	TRBJ1-2	.
TGTGCCAGCAGTTACTCCCGACAGGGGGGTCAGCCCCAGCATTTT	CASSYSRQGGQPQHF	.	TRBV6-5	TRBJ1-5	TRBD1
TGCGCCAGCACCTTGGGGGACAAGGGTGGTACGGCCCAGTACTTC	CASTLGDKGGTAQYF	.	TRBV5-1	TRBJ2-5	.
TGTGCCAGCTCACCACGGAACAGGGGTGAAAAACTGTTTTTT	CASSPRNRGEKLFF	once	TRBV18	TRBJ1-4	TRBD1
TGTGCCAGCACTACAGAAGGCAGAAACACCGGGGAGCTGTTTTTT	CASTTEGRNTGELFF	.	TRBV2	TRBJ2-2	.
TGTGCCAGCTGTCGTGGGACAGGCGTTGGAGGTCAGCCCCAGCATTTT	CASCRGTGVGGQPQHF	.	TRBV19	TRBJ1-5	TRBD1
TGTGCCAGCAACAAACAGGGCTCGGGCACAGATACGCAGTATTTT	CASNKQGSGTDTQYF	.	TRBV25-1	TRBJ2-3	.
TGTGCCAGCAGAGAGTATAATTCACCCCTCCACTTT	CASREYNSPLHF	.	TRBV27	TRBJ1-6	.
TGCGCCAGCAGCTTTACTAGTCAAGAGACCCAGTACTTC	CASSFTSQETQYF	.	TRBV5-1	TRBJ2-5	.
TGTGCCACCACCCCAGGACAGGGGGGCGATTCGAAAGCTTTCTTT	CATTPGQGGDSKAFF	.	TRBV19	TRBJ1-1	TRBD1
TGTGCCAGCAGTGGGTTTTTGCGGGAGAGCTCCTACAATGAGCAGTTCTTC	CASSGFLRESSYNEQFF	.	TRBV6-1	TRBJ2-1	TRBD2
TGTGCCAGCAGCCCCGACAGAAACTATGGCTACACCTTC	CASSPDRNYGYTF	.	TRBV6-1	TRBJ1-2	.